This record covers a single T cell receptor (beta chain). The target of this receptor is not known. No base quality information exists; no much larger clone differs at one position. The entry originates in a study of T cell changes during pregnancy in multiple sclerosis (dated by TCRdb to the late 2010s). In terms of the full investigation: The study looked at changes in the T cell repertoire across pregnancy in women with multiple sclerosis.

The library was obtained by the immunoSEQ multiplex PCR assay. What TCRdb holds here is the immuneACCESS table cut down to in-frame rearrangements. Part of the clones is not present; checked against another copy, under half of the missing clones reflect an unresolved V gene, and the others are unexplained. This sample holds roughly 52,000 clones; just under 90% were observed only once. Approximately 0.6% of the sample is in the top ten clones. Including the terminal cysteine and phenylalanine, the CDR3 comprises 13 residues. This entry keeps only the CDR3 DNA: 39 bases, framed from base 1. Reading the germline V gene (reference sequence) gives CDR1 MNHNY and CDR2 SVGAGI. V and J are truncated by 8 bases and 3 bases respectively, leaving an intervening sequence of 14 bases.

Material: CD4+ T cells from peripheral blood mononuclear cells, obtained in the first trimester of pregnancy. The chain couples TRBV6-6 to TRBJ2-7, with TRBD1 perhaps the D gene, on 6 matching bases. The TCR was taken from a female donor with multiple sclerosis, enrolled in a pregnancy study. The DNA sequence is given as TGTGCCAGCCGGAATCAACAGGGCTACGAGCAGTACTTC. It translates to CASRNQQGYEQYF.